This entry lists 29 T cell receptor beta chains sequenced from one sample in a study of Ad26.COV2.S vaccination and SARS-CoV-2 variants. The treatment denotes: about 20 received Ad26.COV2.S at low or high dose, single or two shots; 5 received placebo; per-sample allocation not given. Specimen acquisition occurred on day 63 following the initial vaccine or placebo injection. Repertoires were generated with immunoSEQ multiplex PCR, while TCRdb's copy carries only in-frame clones and drops some. The data show around 500,000 clones, about nine tenths seen once. The sequencing used peripheral blood, collected in a trial of Ad26.COV2.S vaccine versus placebo. The source is a person between 18 and 60 years old who received the Ad26.COV2.S COVID-19 vaccine or a placebo.

The sample holds one count of this clone. The CDR3 nucleotides read TGTGCCAGCAGCAATACAGGGACAGATACGCAGTATTTT. It codes for CASSNTGTDTQYF. The gene calls are TRBV27 and TRBJ2-3, with D perhaps TRBD1 (6 bases). The CDR3 is 13 amino acids. Germline V gene lookup returns CDR1 MNHEY and CDR2 SMNVEV (reference sequence). Deletions cut 6 bases from V and 3 bases from J, with 10 bases between.

The chain joins TRBV2 to TRBJ2-3; D may correspond to TRBD1 or TRBD2 (5 bases each). The germline V gene has CDR1 SNHLY and CDR2 FYNNEI. CDR3 size: 11 residues. The V and J ends lost 9 bases and 5 bases respectively, with 9 bases between them. The CDR3 sequence: CARGDGDTQYF. The DNA for the CDR3 is TGTGCCAGAGGGGACGGAGATACGCAGTATTTT.

In its sample, this clone was seen once. The genes are TRBV2 and TRBJ2-2; no clear D. This CDR3 region has 15 residues. The germline V gene encodes CDR1 SNHLY and CDR2 FYNNEI. Trimming stripped 3 bases from V and 2 bases from J, with 10 bases between. CDR3 sequence (DNA): TGTGCCAGCAGTGATGTGTGGGCCAACACCGGGGAGCTGTTTTTT. Protein: CASSDVWANTGELFF.

This clone appeared a single time. The chain carries TRBV5-1 and TRBJ1-2; 7 bases line up with TRBD1. The CDR3 length is 14 residues. The germline V gene has CDR1 SGHRS and CDR2 YFSETQ. Trimming took 4 bases from V and 4 from J; bases not matched to a gene: 7. The CDR3 nucleotides are TGCGCCAGCAGCCCGAACAGGGGAGGCTATGGCTACACCTTC. Translation: CASSPNRGGYGYTF.

J is TRBJ2-7 and V is TRBV7-2; maybe TRBD2 (6 bases). The CDR3 sequence is 13 residues long. Germline lookup yields CDR1 SGHTA and CDR2 FQGNSA. V dropped 5 bases and J dropped 7 bases, with 15 bases sitting between them. DNA of the CDR3: TGTGCCAGCAGCATAGGACTAAGTGTAGAGCAGTACTTC. This sequence encodes CASSIGLSVEQYF.

This chain connects TRBV18 to TRBJ1-5, with D possibly being TRBD1 (6 bases). CDR1 is KGHSH, CDR2 LQKENI, per germline. The CDR3 has 14 amino acids. The V end was cut by 2 bases, the J end by 4 bases, with 9 bases between. CDR3 region: CASSPRTANQPQHF. The CDR3 nucleotides read TGTGCCAGCTCACCAAGGACAGCAAATCAGCCCCAGCATTTT.

This clone was seen only a few times. V and J are TRBV24-1 and TRBJ2-7; possible D gene TRBD1, 5 bases. The germline gives CDR1 KGHDR, CDR2 SFDVKD. V lost 12 bases and J 3 bases, leaving 8 bases between the germline ends. The CDR3 loop spans 10 amino acids. The CDR3 region has the DNA TGTGCCTCGACAGACTACGAGCAGTACTTC. It specifies CASTDYEQYF.

The chain links TRBV19 to TRBJ2-6, with a weak D call TRBD2 (6 bases). V dropped 5 bases and J dropped 3 bases, with 14 bases sitting between them. This CDR3 region has 16 residues. CDR1 is LNHDA and CDR2 is SQIVND in the germline V gene (reference sequence). As DNA, the CDR3 is TGTGCCAGTAGTTCGGGGGATGGGGTTGGGGCCAACGTCCTGACTTTC. Amino acid sequence: CASSSGDGVGANVLTF.

This clone was seen a few times. The rearrangement joins TRBV6-6 to TRBJ1-4, with D possibly being TRBD1 (6 bases). The CDR3 length is 16 residues. V dropped 4 bases and J dropped 8 bases, with 20 bases sitting between them. Germline CDR1 MNHNY, CDR2 SVGAGI (reference sequence). This chain's CDR3 is CASSWGRERGKEKLFF. For the CDR3, the DNA is TGTGCCAGCAGTTGGGGCAGGGAAAGGGGGAAGGAAAAACTGTTTTTT.

The chain links TRBV7-9 to TRBJ1-2; no clear D. With 2 bases removed from V and 9 bases from J, the gap between germline ends came to 28 bases. This CDR3 is 18 amino acids long. Germline V lookup: CDR1 SEHNR, CDR2 FQNEAQ (reference sequence). CDR3 DNA: TGTGCCAGCAGCTTATTTGTAGAGCCTGGGCAGCCAAGGAGGAGCTACACCTTC. It codes for CASSLFVEPGQPRRSYTF.

The chain is built from TRBV9 and TRBJ2-1; no firm D call. The CDR3 has 13 residues. V lost 4 bases and J 5 bases, leaving 10 bases between the germline ends. From germline, CDR1 is SGDLS and CDR2 YYNGEE. The CDR3 nucleotides are TGTGCCAGCAGCCCGACAAAGGACAATGAGCAGTTCTTC. This encodes CASSPTKDNEQFF.

V usage is TRBV4-3 and J usage is TRBJ1-1, with 7 positions matching TRBD1. V shed 4 bases and J 2 bases; nucleotides not matched to a gene: 13. Germline V gene sequence: CDR1 LGHNA, CDR2 YSLEER. The CDR3 sequence is 17 residues long. The CDR3 loop reads CASSLRTHRDSNTEAFF. Written as DNA, the CDR3 is TGCGCCAGCAGCCTCCGGACCCACCGGGACAGTAACACTGAAGCTTTCTTT.

The chain uses TRBV6-2 or TRBV6-3 and TRBJ2-7; D is possibly TRBD1 (5 bases). Trimming removed 2 bases from V and 2 bases from J, with 13 bases in between. CDR3 length: 15 residues. Germline V gene lookup returns CDR1 MNHEY and CDR2 SVGEGT. This CDR3 is CASSYLGQGTYEQYF. In nucleotides, the CDR3 is TGTGCCAGCAGTTACCTCGGCCAGGGAACCTACGAGCAGTACTTC.

J is TRBJ1-2 and V is TRBV11-3; D gene uncertain. The germline gives CDR1 SGHNT, CDR2 YENEEA. V lost 1 base, J lost 4 bases, and 10 bases lay in between. CDR3 size: 14 residues. CDR3 sequence: CASSLVPDTYGYTF. The CDR3 nucleotides read TGTGCCAGCAGCTTAGTTCCCGACACCTATGGCTACACCTTC.

The chain combines TRBV7-8 with TRBJ1-1; D gene ambiguous. This CDR3 region has 14 residues. V was cut by 2 bases and J by 1 base, with 8 bases left in between. Germline V lookup: CDR1 SGHVS, CDR2 FQNEAQ. The CDR3 is CASSLLGWNTEAFF. The DNA of the CDR3 is TGTGCCAGCAGCTTACTGGGGTGGAACACTGAAGCTTTCTTT. The full variable domain, its missing parts supplied by reference TRBV7-8 and TRBJ1-1, is GAGVSQSPRYKVAKRGQDVALRCDPISGHVSLFWYQQALGQGPEFLTYFQNEAQLDKSGLPSDRFFAERPEGSVSTLKIQRTQQEDSAVYLCASSLLGWNTEAFFGQGTRLTVV.

The chain is built from TRBV19 and TRBJ1-5, with unresolved D. The V end was cut by 3 bases, the J end by 6 bases, with 12 bases between. CDR1 LNHDA and CDR2 SQIVND come from the germline V gene (reference sequence). This CDR3 contains 14 residues. The CDR3 DNA is TGTGCCAGTAGTATCGATGGCTGGGGTCAGCCCCAGCATTTT. Encoded protein: CASSIDGWGQPQHF.

In regard to this clone: At the DNA level, this CDR3 is encoded by other sequences in the same sample as well. V usage is TRBV7-2 and J usage is TRBJ1-5; D gene unclear. There are 13 residues in the CDR3. Germline V CDR1 and CDR2: SGHTA, FQGNSA. With 4 bases removed from V and 4 bases from J, the gap between germline ends came to 8 bases. The CDR3 here is CASSSTGNQPQHF. CDR3 in DNA: TGTGCCAGCAGCTCGACGGGTAATCAGCCCCAGCATTTT.

The genes are TRBV19 and TRBJ1-1, with 8 bases aligning to TRBD1. CDR3 size: 14 residues. V was pared by 1 base and J by 4 bases, with 2 bases of the junction left unmatched. CDR1 LNHDA and CDR2 SQIVND come from the germline V gene (reference sequence). The CDR3 region is CASSIGQGFTEAFF. CDR3 nucleotides: TGTGCCAGTAGTATAGGACAGGGGTTCACTGAAGCTTTCTTT.

CDR3: CSANDPLITDTQYF. DNA for the CDR3: TGCAGTGCTAATGACCCACTTATCACAGATACGCAGTATTTT. The gene calls are TRBV20-1 and TRBJ2-3; no clear D gene. This CDR3 is built from 14 residues. V gave up 4 bases and J gave up 2 bases, with 13 bases separating them. The germline V gene encodes CDR1 DFQATT and CDR2 SNEGSKA (reference sequence).

The rearrangement joins TRBV2 to TRBJ1-6; D unclear. The CDR3 length is 13 residues. The ends were cut back, 7 bases at V and 7 bases at J, with 11 bases in the middle. Germline values: CDR1 SNHLY, CDR2 FYNNEI. The CDR3 protein is CASNWAENSPLHF. The CDR3 region has the DNA TGTGCCAGCAATTGGGCTGAGAATTCACCCCTCCACTTT.

The rearrangement joins TRBV6-5 to TRBJ2-5, with D possibly matching TRBD2 (6 bases). This CDR3 is built from 15 residues. The germline gives CDR1 MNHEY, CDR2 SVGAGI. Trimming removed 6 bases from V and 2 bases from J, with 16 bases in between. For the CDR3, the DNA is TGTGCCAGCAGCCCCCCCGGACGGGAGCAAGAGACCCAGTACTTC. This sequence encodes CASSPPGREQETQYF.

The rearrangement links TRBV2 to TRBJ1-5; 8 positions agree with TRBD1. Germline CDR1 is SNHLY and CDR2 is FYNNEI. There are 15 residues in the CDR3. J lost 6 bases, V lost 6 bases, and 10 bases had no gene match. The CDR3 loop reads CASRKDRDPGQPQHF. CDR3 DNA sequence: TGTGCCAGCAGAAAGGACAGGGACCCCGGTCAGCCCCAGCATTTT.

The gene calls are TRBV25-1 and TRBJ2-7; 10 positions match TRBD1. Germline values: CDR1 MGHDK, CDR2 SYGVNS. V lost 3 bases to trimming and J lost 2 bases; unmatched junction nucleotides: 4. There are 15 residues in the CDR3. CDR3 sequence reads: CASSEPGTGAYEQYF. As DNA, the CDR3 is TGTGCCAGCAGTGAGCCCGGGACAGGGGCCTACGAGCAGTACTTC.

This clone was recorded once. This chain uses TRBV3-1 (or the pseudogene TRBV3-2) with TRBJ2-7; 11 nucleotides align to TRBD1. V was pared by 3 bases and J by 6 bases, with 10 bases of the junction left unmatched. There are 16 residues in the CDR3. CDR1 LGHDT and CDR2 YNNKEL come from the germline V gene (reference sequence). The CDR3 DNA sequence: TGTGCCAGCAGCCAGGAAGGGACAGGGGGTTGGGGCGAGCAGTACTTC. This sequence encodes CASSQEGTGGWGEQYF.

This clone was counted once. This rearrangement joins TRBV9 to TRBJ2-1, with D possibly matching TRBD1 (5 bases). Germline values: CDR1 SGDLS, CDR2 YYNGEE. This CDR3 contains 12 residues. Trimming took off 5 bases at V and 4 bases at J, with 7 bases between the two ends. The CDR3 spells CASSQGYNEQFF. The CDR3 DNA reads as TGTGCCAGCAGTCAGGGATACAATGAGCAGTTCTTC.

The chain carries TRBV5-1 and TRBJ2-1; D is possibly TRBD2 (6 bases). V lost 4 bases and J 7 bases, leaving 18 bases between the germline ends. CDR3 length: 15 residues. Germline V gives CDR1 SGHRS, CDR2 YFSETQ. CDR3 in DNA: TGCGCCAGCAGCCCCTCCCGGGCGGGATGGAATGAGCAGTTCTTC. Translating it yields CASSPSRAGWNEQFF.

V gene TRBV15 combines with J gene TRBJ1-4, with 12 bases fitting TRBD1. The V segment lost 5 bases and the J segment 8 bases; nucleotides outside the gene matches: 12. The germline gives CDR1 LNHNV, CDR2 YYDKDF (reference sequence). This CDR3 comprises 17 residues. The CDR3 bases are TGTGCCACCAGCGGAAACGTCCCGGGACAGGGGGCGGAAAAACTGTTTTTT. This translates into CATSGNVPGQGAEKLFF.

The chain joins TRBV5-8 to TRBJ2-6; the D is unclear. This CDR3 comprises 19 residues. Germline values: CDR1 SGHTS, CDR2 YDEGEE. Trimming shortened V by 3 bases and J by 1 base, and 20 bases separated the two germline ends. CDR3 amino acids: CASSSSLGSPISGANVLTF. The CDR3, as DNA: TGTGCCAGCAGCTCATCCCTAGGATCTCCTATATCTGGGGCCAACGTCCTGACTTTC.

The V and J genes are TRBV11-2 and TRBJ1-1; 8 bases line up with TRBD1. The trim removed 1 base at V and 0 bases at J, leaving 7 bases unmatched. There are 17 residues in the CDR3. Germline CDR1 SGHAT, CDR2 FQNNGV. The CDR3 nucleotides read TGTGCCAGCAGCTTAGCCGCAGGGGGCCTTATGAACACTGAAGCTTTCTTT. This gives the protein CASSLAAGGLMNTEAFF.